A single T cell receptor (beta chain) is shown here with its context. The PCR was carried out with 60 Vbeta primers and 13 Jbeta primers. Profiling relied on immunoSEQ multiplex PCR, and the TCRdb table lists in-frame clones only, not all of them. The data show hundreds of thousands of clones, roughly 68% seen once. This record comes from a study of cytomegalovirus exposure and HLA in healthy donors. Trimming at V came to 0 bases and at J to 6 bases, leaving 4 bases not matched to a gene. This CDR3 has 14 residues. Per the germline V gene, CDR1 is LGHNA and CDR2 is YSLEER. V is TRBV4-3 and J is TRBJ2-7; 8 bases fit TRBD2. Source material: PBMCs. The sequence was obtained from a man aged 35 to 55 in good health and CMV-seropositive. CDR3 amino acids: CASSQDRGGREQYF. CDR3 bases: TGCGCCAGCAGCCAAGATCGGGGGGGCCGCGAGCAGTACTTC.